A selection of T cell receptor beta chains follows, all from one sample in a study of blood T cell repertoires in COVID-19. TCRdb's table, derived via immunoSEQ multiplex PCR, lists solely in-frame clones and lacks some. Of fewer than 150,000 clones in the sample, about 85% were seen once. The sequenced sample was peripheral blood. The receptors were sampled from a man aged 45 to 65 with acute or convalescent COVID-19. The CDR3 runs from the conserved cysteine through the conserved F or W. A D gene is named only where the DNA matches it firmly. The size of a clone is reported for some rows only, either as once, few or many, or as a class for expanded clones.

clone_size | j_call | v_call | d_call | cdr3_aa | cdr3_nt
- | TRBJ1-6 | TRBV7-6 | - | CASSLRQNSPLHF | TGTGCCAGCAGCTTAAGACAGAATTCACCCCTCCACTTT
- | TRBJ1-6 | TRBV30 | - | CAWRGLSGSPLHF | TGTGCCTGGCGTGGACTTTCGGGTTCACCCCTCCACTTT
- | TRBJ1-2 | TRBV27 | - | CASSRGRLANYGYTF | TGTGCCAGCAGCCGAGGCCGCTTAGCTAACTATGGCTACACCTTC
- | TRBJ1-1 | TRBV6-5 | - | CASQTPGGNTEAFF | TGTGCCAGCCAGACCCCTGGCGGGAACACTGAAGCTTTCTTT
- | TRBJ2-1 | TRBV7-8 | TRBD1 | CASSLGGQAYNEQFF | TGTGCCAGCAGCTTAGGGGGACAGGCCTACAATGAGCAGTTCTTC
- | TRBJ2-2 | TRBV2 | - | CASSEGQITGELFF | TGTGCCAGCAGTGAAGGGCAGATTACCGGGGAGCTGTTTTTT
- | TRBJ1-6 | TRBV3-1/TRBV3-2 | - | CASSQYGDNSPLHF | TGTGCCAGCAGCCAATACGGAGATAATTCACCCCTCCACTTT
- | TRBJ2-3 | TRBV6-2/TRBV6-3 | TRBD2 | CASSYSGGTGDTQYF | TGTGCCAGCAGTTACTCGGGGGGGACTGGAGATACGCAGTATTTT
- | TRBJ1-1 | TRBV5-5 | - | CASSVGAGPMNTEAFF | TGTGCCAGCAGCGTAGGCGCAGGCCCCATGAACACTGAAGCTTTCTTT
- | TRBJ2-1 | TRBV5-1 | TRBD2 | CASSLLAGSTNEQFF | TGCGCCAGCAGCTTACTAGCGGGGTCAACCAATGAGCAGTTCTTC
- | TRBJ2-1 | TRBV4-1 | - | CASSHQTILGGYNEQFF | TGCGCCAGCAGCCACCAAACAATACTGGGAGGTTACAATGAGCAGTTCTTC
- | TRBJ1-4 | TRBV5-1 | - | CASSLGGSNEKLFF | TGCGCCAGCAGCTTGGGCGGTTCTAATGAAAAACTGTTTTTT
- | TRBJ1-2 | TRBV12-3/TRBV12-4 | - | CASSLDGGHGYTF | TGTGCCAGCAGTTTAGACGGGGGTCACGGCTACACCTTC
- | TRBJ1-5 | TRBV5-6 | - | CASSLGQFNQPQHF | TGTGCCAGCAGCTTGGGACAGTTCAATCAGCCCCAGCATTTT
- | TRBJ1-1 | TRBV18 | TRBD1 | CASSQTGQYTEAFF | TGTGCCAGCTCACAAACGGGACAGTACACTGAAGCTTTCTTT
- | TRBJ2-2 | TRBV5-6 | - | CASSLSSGSGELFF | TGTGCCAGCAGCTTGTCGTCCGGTTCCGGGGAGCTGTTTTTT
- | TRBJ1-1 | TRBV11-2 | TRBD1 | CASSHTYRGRIEAFF | TGTGCCAGCAGCCATACCTACAGGGGGCGCATTGAAGCTTTCTTT
few | TRBJ2-3 | TRBV6-5 | - | CASRRPGGTDTQYF | TGTGCCAGCAGACGACCAGGGGGCACAGATACGCAGTATTTT
- | TRBJ2-4 | TRBV27 | TRBD1 | CASSYTSPEDRGTKNIQYF | TGTGCCAGCAGCTATACCTCTCCCGAGGACAGGGGAACCAAAAACATTCAGTACTTC
few | TRBJ2-6 | TRBV19 | - | CASSLRGTNVLTF | TGTGCCAGTAGTCTCAGGGGTACCAACGTCCTGACTTTC
- | TRBJ1-2 | TRBV29-1 | - | CSVEVEGGHGYTF | TGCAGCGTTGAAGTGGAGGGGGGGCATGGCTACACCTTC